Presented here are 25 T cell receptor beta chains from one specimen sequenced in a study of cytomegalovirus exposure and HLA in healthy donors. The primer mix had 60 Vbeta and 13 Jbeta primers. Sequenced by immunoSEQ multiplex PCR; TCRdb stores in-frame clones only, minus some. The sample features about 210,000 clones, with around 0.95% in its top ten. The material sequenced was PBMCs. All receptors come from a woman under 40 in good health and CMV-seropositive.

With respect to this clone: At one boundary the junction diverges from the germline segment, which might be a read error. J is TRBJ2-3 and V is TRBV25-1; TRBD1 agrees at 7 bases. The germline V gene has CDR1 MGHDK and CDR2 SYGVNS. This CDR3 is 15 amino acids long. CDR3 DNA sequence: TGTACCAGCAGTGTTACAGGGGAGTGGACAGATACGCAGTATTTT. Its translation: CTSSVTGEWTDTQYF.

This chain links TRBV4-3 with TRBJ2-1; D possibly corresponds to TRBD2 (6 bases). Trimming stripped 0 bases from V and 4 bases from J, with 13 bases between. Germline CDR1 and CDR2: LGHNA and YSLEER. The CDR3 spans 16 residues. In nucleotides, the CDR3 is TGCGCCAGCAGCCAAGACCGGGACTGGGCGTACAATGAGCAGTTCTTC. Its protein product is CASSQDRDWAYNEQFF.

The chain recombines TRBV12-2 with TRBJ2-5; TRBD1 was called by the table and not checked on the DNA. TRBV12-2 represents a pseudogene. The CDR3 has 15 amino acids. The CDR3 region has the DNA TGTGCAAGTCGCTACTATAACAGGGACCAAGAGACCCAGTACTTC. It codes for CASRYYNRDQETQYF.

The CDR3 sequence: CASKGAGHNYGYTF. In DNA form, the CDR3 reads TGTGCCAGCAAAGGGGCCGGTCATAACTATGGCTACACCTTC. This chain joins TRBV6-5 and TRBJ1-2, with D maybe TRBD1 (5 bases). The CDR3 is 14 residues long. Trimming cost V 7 bases and J 1 base, with 13 bases left between them. Germline CDR1 reads MNHEY; CDR2 reads SVGAGI.

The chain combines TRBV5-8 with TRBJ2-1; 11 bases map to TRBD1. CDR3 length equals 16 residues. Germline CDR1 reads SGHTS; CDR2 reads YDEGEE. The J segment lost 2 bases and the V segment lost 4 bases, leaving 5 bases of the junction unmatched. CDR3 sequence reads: CASSPRTGGAYNEQFF. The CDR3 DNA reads TGTGCCAGCAGCCCACGGACAGGGGGCGCCTACAATGAGCAGTTCTTC.

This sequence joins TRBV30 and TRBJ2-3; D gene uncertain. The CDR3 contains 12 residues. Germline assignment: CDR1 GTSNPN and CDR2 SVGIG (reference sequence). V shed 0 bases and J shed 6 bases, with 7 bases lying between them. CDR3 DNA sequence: TGTGCCTGGAGTGTCCTAACCGATACGCAGTATTTT. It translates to CAWSVLTDTQYF.

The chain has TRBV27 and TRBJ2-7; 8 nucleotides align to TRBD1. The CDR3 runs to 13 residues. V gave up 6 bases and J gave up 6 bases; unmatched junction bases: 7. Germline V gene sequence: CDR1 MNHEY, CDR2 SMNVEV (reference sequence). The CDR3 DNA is TGTGCCAGCAGAGACGGACAGGGAGGCGAGCAGTACTTC. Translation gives CASRDGQGGEQYF.

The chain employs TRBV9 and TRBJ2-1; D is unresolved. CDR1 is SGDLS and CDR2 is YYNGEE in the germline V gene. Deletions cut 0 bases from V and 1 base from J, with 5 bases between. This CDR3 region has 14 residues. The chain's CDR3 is CASSVGYSYNEQFF. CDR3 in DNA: TGTGCCAGCAGCGTAGGCTATTCCTACAATGAGCAGTTCTTC.

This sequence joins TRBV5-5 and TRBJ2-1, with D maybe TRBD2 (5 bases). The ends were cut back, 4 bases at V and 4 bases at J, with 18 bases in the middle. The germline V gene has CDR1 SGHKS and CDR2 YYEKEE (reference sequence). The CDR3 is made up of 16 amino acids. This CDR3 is CASSLAPIIDYNEQFF. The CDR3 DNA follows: TGTGCCAGCAGCCTAGCCCCAATCATTGATTACAATGAGCAGTTCTTC.

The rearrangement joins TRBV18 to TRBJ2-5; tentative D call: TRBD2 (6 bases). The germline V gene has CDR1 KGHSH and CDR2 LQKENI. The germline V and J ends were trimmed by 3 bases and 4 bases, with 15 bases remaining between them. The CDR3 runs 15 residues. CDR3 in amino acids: CASSPRTMMVETQYF. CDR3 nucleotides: TGTGCCAGCTCACCCCGGACTATGATGGTAGAGACCCAGTACTTC.

CDR3 nucleotide sequence: TGCGCCAGCAGCTTGGGAGCGGGCTCTAACTATGGCTACACCTTC. The encoded protein is CASSLGAGSNYGYTF. The chain couples TRBV5-1 to TRBJ1-2, with D unresolved. The CDR3 loop spans 15 amino acids. V lost 0 bases and J 0 bases, leaving 9 bases between the germline ends. In germline, CDR1 is SGHRS, CDR2 YFSETQ.

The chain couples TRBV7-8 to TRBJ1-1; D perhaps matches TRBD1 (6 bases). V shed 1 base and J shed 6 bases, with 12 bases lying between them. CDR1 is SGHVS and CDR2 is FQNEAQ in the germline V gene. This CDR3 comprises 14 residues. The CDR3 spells CASSLEQGSAEAFF. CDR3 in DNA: TGTGCCAGCAGCTTAGAACAGGGAAGCGCTGAAGCTTTCTTT.

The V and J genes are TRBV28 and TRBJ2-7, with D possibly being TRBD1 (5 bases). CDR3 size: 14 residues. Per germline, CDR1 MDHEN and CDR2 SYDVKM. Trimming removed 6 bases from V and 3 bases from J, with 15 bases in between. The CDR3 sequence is CASSSGQRFYEQYF. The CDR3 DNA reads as TGTGCCAGCAGCTCAGGGCAGAGATTCTACGAGCAGTACTTC.

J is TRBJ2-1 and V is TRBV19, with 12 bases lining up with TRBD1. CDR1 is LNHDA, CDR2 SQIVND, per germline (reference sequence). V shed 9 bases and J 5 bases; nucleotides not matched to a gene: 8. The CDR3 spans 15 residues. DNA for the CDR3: TGTGCCAGCAAAAGGGGACAGGGGGCGAACAATGAGCAGTTCTTC. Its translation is CASKRGQGANNEQFF.

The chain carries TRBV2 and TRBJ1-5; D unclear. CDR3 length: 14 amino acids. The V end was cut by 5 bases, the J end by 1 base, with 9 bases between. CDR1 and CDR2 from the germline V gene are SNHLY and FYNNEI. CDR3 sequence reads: CASSNTVSNQPQHF. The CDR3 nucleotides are TGTGCCAGCAGTAATACAGTGAGCAATCAGCCCCAGCATTTT.

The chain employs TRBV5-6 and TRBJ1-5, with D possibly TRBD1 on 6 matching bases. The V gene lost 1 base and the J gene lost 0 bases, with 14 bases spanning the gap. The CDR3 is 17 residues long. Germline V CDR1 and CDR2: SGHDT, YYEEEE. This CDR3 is CASSLRGGSYSNQPQHF. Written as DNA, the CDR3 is TGTGCCAGCAGCTTGCGTGGGGGCTCGTATAGCAATCAGCCCCAGCATTTT.

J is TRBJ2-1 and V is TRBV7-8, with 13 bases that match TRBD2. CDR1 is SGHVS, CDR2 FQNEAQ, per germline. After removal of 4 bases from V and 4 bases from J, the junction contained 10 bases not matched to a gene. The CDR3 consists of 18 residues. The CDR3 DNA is TGTGCCAGCAGCTACGGACTAGCGGGAGAGACCCTATACAATGAGCAGTTCTTC. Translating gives CASSYGLAGETLYNEQFF.

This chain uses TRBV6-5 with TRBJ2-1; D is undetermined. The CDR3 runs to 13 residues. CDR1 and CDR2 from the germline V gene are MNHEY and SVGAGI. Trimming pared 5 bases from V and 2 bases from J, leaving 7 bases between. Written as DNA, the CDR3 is TGTGCCAGCAGTCGCGCGGCCTACAATGAGCAGTTCTTC. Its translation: CASSRAAYNEQFF.

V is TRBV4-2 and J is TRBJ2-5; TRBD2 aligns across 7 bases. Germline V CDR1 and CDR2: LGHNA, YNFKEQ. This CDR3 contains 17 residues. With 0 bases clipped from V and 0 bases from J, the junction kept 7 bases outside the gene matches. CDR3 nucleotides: TGTGCCAGCAGCCAAGAGGCGGCGGGAGTGTACCAAGAGACCCAGTACTTC. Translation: CASSQEAAGVYQETQYF.

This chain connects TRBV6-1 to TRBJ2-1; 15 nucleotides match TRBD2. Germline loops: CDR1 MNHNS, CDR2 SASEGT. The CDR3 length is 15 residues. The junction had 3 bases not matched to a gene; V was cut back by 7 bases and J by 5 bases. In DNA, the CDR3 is TGTGCCAGCACTGGACTAGCGGGAGGGCACAATGAGCAGTTCTTC. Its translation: CASTGLAGGHNEQFF.

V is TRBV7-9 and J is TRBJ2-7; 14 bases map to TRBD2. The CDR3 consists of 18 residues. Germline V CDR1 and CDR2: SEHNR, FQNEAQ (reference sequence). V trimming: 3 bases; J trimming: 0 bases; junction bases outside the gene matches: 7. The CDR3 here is CASSLGLAGAQSSYEQYF. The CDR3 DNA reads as TGTGCCAGCAGCTTGGGACTAGCGGGGGCCCAGAGCTCCTACGAGCAGTACTTC.

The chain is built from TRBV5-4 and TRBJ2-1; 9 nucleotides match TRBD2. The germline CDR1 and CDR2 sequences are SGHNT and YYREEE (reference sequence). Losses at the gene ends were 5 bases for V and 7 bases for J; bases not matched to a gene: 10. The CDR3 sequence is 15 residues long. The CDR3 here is CASSWREGRSNEQFF. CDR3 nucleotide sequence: TGTGCCAGCAGTTGGCGGGAGGGCCGAAGTAATGAGCAGTTCTTC.

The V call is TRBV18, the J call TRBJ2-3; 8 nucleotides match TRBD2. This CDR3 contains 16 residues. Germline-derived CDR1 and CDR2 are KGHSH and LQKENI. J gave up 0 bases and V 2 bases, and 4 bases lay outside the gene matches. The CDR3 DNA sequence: TGTGCCAGCTCACCAAGTAGCGGGACAAGCACAGATACGCAGTATTTT. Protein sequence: CASSPSSGTSTDTQYF.

The CDR3: CASSLGALGQETQYF. The CDR3 nucleotides read TGCGCCAGCAGCTTGGGAGCGCTGGGCCAAGAGACCCAGTACTTC. This chain joins TRBV5-1 and TRBJ2-5; D is unclear. Between the trimmed V and J ends, which lost 0 bases and 1 base, there was a span of 10 bases. CDR1 and CDR2 (germline): SGHRS, YFSETQ. The CDR3 is 15 amino acids.

CDR3 residues: CSVAPRQGLYGYTF. CDR3 bases: TGCAGCGTTGCCCCGAGGCAGGGGCTCTATGGCTACACCTTC. V gene TRBV29-1 combines with J gene TRBJ1-2, with a possible D match to TRBD1 (6 bases). This CDR3 is 14 amino acids long. Germline V CDR1 and CDR2: SQVTM, ANQGSEA. Trimming removed 4 bases at V and 4 bases at J, with 16 bases between.